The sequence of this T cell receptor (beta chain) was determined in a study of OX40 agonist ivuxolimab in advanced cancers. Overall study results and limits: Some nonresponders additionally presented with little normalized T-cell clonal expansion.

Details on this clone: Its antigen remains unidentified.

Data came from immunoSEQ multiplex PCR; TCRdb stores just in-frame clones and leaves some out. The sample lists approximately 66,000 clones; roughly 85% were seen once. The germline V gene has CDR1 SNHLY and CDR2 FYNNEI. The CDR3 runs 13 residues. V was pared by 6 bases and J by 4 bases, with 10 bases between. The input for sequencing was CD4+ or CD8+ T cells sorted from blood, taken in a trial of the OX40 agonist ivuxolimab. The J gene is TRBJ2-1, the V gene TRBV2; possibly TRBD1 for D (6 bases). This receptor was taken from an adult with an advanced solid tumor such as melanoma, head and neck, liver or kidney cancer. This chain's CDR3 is CASRSRGYNEQFF. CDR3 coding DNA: TGTGCCAGCAGGAGTAGGGGGTACAATGAGCAGTTCTTC. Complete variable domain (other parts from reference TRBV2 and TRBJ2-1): EPEVTQTPSHQVTQMGQEVILRCVPISNHLYFYWYRQILGQKVEFLVSFYNNEISEKSEIFDDQFSVERPDGSNFTLKIRSTKLEDSAMYFCASRSRGYNEQFFGPGTRLTVL.